The 22 T cell receptor beta chains in this list originate from one sample, sequenced in a study of identical twins. TCRdb processed the 5' RACE reads anew with MiXCR; each CDR3 protein has one entry. This table has roughly 280,000 distinct CDR3 sequences, over 8.5% appearing once. These sequences were also reported in another study, on yellow fever vaccine responses in identical twins.

Sequenced: CD8+ T cells sorted from blood. The receptor source for this set is a woman aged 18-35 years in good health.

The genes are TRBV7-9 and TRBJ2-5; 10 bases agree with TRBD1. The germline V gene has CDR1 SEHNR and CDR2 FQNEAQ (reference sequence). The CDR3 sequence is 16 residues long. The V segment lost 6 bases and the J segment 0 bases; nucleotides outside the gene matches: 7. Here the CDR3 reads CASRYTGTGDQETQYF. As DNA, the CDR3 is TGTGCCAGCAGGTACACCGGGACAGGGGACCAAGAGACCCAGTACTTC.

In this sample, this clonotype turned up many times. The chain carries TRBV7-9 and TRBJ2-1; D not resolved. The CDR3 runs to 13 residues. V lost 8 bases and J lost 5, with 13 bases in between. The germline V gene has CDR1 SEHNR and CDR2 FQNEAQ (reference sequence). CDR3 nucleotides: TGTGCCAGCTCCCCTGGGGAAAACAATGAGCAGTTCTTC. The encoded protein is CASSPGENNEQFF.

The chain carries TRBV10-1 and TRBJ2-2, with 8 bases that match TRBD1. CDR1 is WNHNN and CDR2 is SYGVQD in the germline V gene (reference sequence). With 7 bases clipped from V and 3 bases from J, the junction kept 1 base outside the gene matches. The CDR3 is 13 amino acids. The CDR3 bases are TGCGCCAGCAACAGGGGGGACACCGGGGAGCTGTTTTTT. Translating it yields CASNRGDTGELFF.

The V and J genes are TRBV4-3 and TRBJ2-7, with TRBD2 as a possible D gene (6 bases). Germline lookup yields CDR1 LGHNA and CDR2 YSLEER. The CDR3 extends over 15 amino acids. V lost 0 bases to trimming and J lost 3 bases, with 12 bases between them. The CDR3 protein is CASSQDRMEGYEQYF. As DNA, the CDR3 is TGCGCCAGCAGCCAAGATCGAATGGAGGGCTACGAGCAGTACTTC.

This clonotype has at least ten counts. DNA for the CDR3: TGCAGCGTTGCCGGGACGAGGGTCGGATACAATGAGCAGTTCTTC. The encoded protein is CSVAGTRVGYNEQFF. This sequence joins TRBV29-1 and TRBJ2-1; D may correspond to TRBD1 or TRBD2 (5 bases each). V was cut by 4 bases and J by 4 bases, with 17 bases left in between. Germline CDR1 and CDR2: SQVTM and ANQGSEA. This CDR3 spans 15 amino acids.

Many counts were recorded for this clonotype. The genes are TRBV20-1 and TRBJ2-7, with 7 bases matching TRBD2. This CDR3 is built from 15 residues. Trimming cost V 1 base and J 7 bases; bases outside gene matches: 13. Germline CDR1 and CDR2: DFQATT and SNEGSKA (reference sequence). The CDR3, as DNA: TGCAGTGCTAGAGTAGGAGGGGACTACCGGTGGGAGCAGTACTTC. Encoded protein: CSARVGGDYRWEQYF.

The chain uses TRBV11-2 and TRBJ1-1; D is unresolved. Germline lookup yields CDR1 SGHAT and CDR2 FQNNGV. Deletions cut 0 bases from V and 4 bases from J, with 9 bases between. This CDR3 spans 14 amino acids. The DNA of the CDR3 is TGTGCCAGCAGCTTAGATGTGGACTCCACTGAAGCTTTCTTT. Its translation: CASSLDVDSTEAFF.

This clonotype was seen a handful of times. The V call is TRBV12-3 or TRBV12-4, the J call TRBJ2-6; the D gene is possibly TRBD1 (6 bases). Trimming stripped 5 bases from V and 4 bases from J, with 12 bases between. The CDR3 covers 15 residues. Written as DNA, the CDR3 is TGTGCCAGCAGTACAACAGGGCTCGGGGCCAACGTCCTGACTTTC. This codes for CASSTTGLGANVLTF.

This clonotype showed up just a few times. The J gene is TRBJ2-7, the V gene TRBV20-1, with 10 bases lining up with TRBD2. This CDR3 is built from 13 residues. J gave up 5 bases and V 3 bases, and 4 bases lay outside the gene matches. Per the germline V gene, CDR1 is DFQATT and CDR2 is SNEGSKA (reference sequence). The CDR3 protein is CSASDGLADEQYF. DNA of the CDR3: TGCAGTGCTAGCGACGGACTAGCGGACGAGCAGTACTTC.

The chain combines TRBV29-1 with TRBJ2-5; 10 bases align to TRBD2. V shed 1 base, J shed 1 base, and the junction held 18 bases outside the gene matches. The CDR3 is made up of 20 amino acids. The germline V gene has CDR1 SQVTM and CDR2 ANQGSEA. The CDR3 reads CSVEGGTALAGEWGQETQYF. The DNA for the CDR3 is TGCAGCGTTGAAGGGGGGACAGCCCTAGCGGGGGAATGGGGCCAAGAGACCCAGTACTTC.

This clonotype is termed medium-sized. The CDR3 protein is CASSSGTGELFF. CDR3 bases: TGTGCCAGCAGTTCCGGGACCGGGGAGCTGTTTTTT. V usage is TRBV12-3 or TRBV12-4 and J usage is TRBJ2-2; no clear D gene. V shed 4 bases and J shed 5 bases, with 5 bases lying between them. This CDR3 has 12 amino acids.

This clonotype was picked up a small number of times. The DNA for the CDR3 is TGTGCCAGCAGTTTATTGGGGCTCTCACCCCTCCACTTT. Its translation: CASSLLGLSPLHF. This chain connects TRBV28 to TRBJ1-6; tentatively, D is TRBD1 (5 bases). The CDR3 loop spans 13 amino acids. From germline, CDR1 is MDHEN and CDR2 SYDVKM. Trimming shortened V by 1 base and J by 10 bases, and 8 bases separated the two germline ends.

This clonotype was observed at least ten times. This rearrangement joins TRBV11-1 to TRBJ2-2; D tentatively fits TRBD1 or TRBD2 (6 bases each). This CDR3 has 18 amino acids. Per the germline V gene, CDR1 is SGHAT and CDR2 is FQDESV (reference sequence). Trimming took off 1 base at V and 4 bases at J, with 19 bases between the two ends. CDR3 in amino acids: CASSLVGPPGAPTGELFF. The CDR3 DNA sequence: TGTGCCAGCAGCTTAGTAGGCCCGCCGGGGGCGCCCACCGGGGAGCTGTTTTTT.

J is TRBJ2-7 and V is TRBV5-5, with a weak D call TRBD1 (5 bases). Germline-derived CDR1 and CDR2 are SGHKS and YYEKEE (reference sequence). CDR3 length equals 13 residues. The V end was cut by 4 bases, the J end by 6 bases, with 14 bases between. The CDR3 coding sequence is TGTGCCAGCAGCCCCCTCAGGGTTAGCGAGCAGTACTTC. Translating gives CASSPLRVSEQYF.

The chain links TRBV2 to TRBJ1-6, with 9 bases matching TRBD1. V dropped 7 bases and J dropped 9; count of bases not matched to a gene: 10. The CDR3 has 15 amino acids. CDR1 SNHLY and CDR2 FYNNEI come from the germline V gene. The CDR3 loop is CASIGTGQGISPLHF. CDR3 in DNA: TGTGCCAGCATTGGAACCGGACAGGGGATTTCACCCCTCCACTTT.

This rearrangement joins TRBV4-3 to TRBJ2-1, with TRBD1 identical over 7 bases. The germline gives CDR1 LGHNA, CDR2 YSLEER. The J segment lost 9 bases and the V segment lost 1 base, leaving 6 bases of the junction unmatched. The CDR3 length is 14 residues. CDR3 bases: TGCGCCAGCAGCCAAGGGGGACAGTCCAGTGAGCAGTTCTTC. Translation: CASSQGGQSSEQFF.

This clonotype appeared many times. This chain connects TRBV2 to TRBJ2-7; 10 bases match TRBD1. The junction had 4 bases not matched to a gene; V was cut back by 8 bases and J by 0 bases. The germline V gene encodes CDR1 SNHLY and CDR2 FYNNEI. This CDR3 is built from 14 residues. The CDR3 is CASRWTGGSYEQYF. CDR3 bases: TGTGCCAGCCGCTGGACAGGGGGCTCCTACGAGCAGTACTTC.

The chain carries TRBV9 and TRBJ2-1, with D unresolved. The CDR3 runs 12 residues. V lost 0 bases and J 8 bases, leaving 6 bases between the germline ends. Germline V gene data show CDR1 as SGDLS and CDR2 as YYNGEE. CDR3 in amino acids: CASSVATHEQFF. Written as DNA, the CDR3 is TGTGCCAGCAGCGTAGCTACGCATGAGCAGTTCTTC.

This clonotype was detected many times. The chain has TRBV27 and TRBJ2-7; D is possibly TRBD2 (5 bases). Germline CDR1 reads MNHEY; CDR2 reads SMNVEV (reference sequence). Trimming took off 4 bases at V and 4 bases at J, with 17 bases between the two ends. CDR3 length: 15 amino acids. This CDR3 is CASSSGVGALYEQYF. The CDR3 coding sequence is TGTGCCAGCAGTTCCGGGGTAGGCGCTCTGTACGAGCAGTACTTC.

The chain carries TRBV18 and TRBJ2-7; maybe TRBD2 (6 bases). The V gene lost 5 bases and the J gene lost 2 bases, with 13 bases spanning the gap. Germline CDR1 reads KGHSH; CDR2 reads LQKENI. This CDR3 region has 14 residues. The CDR3 protein is CASSTAGGPYEQYF. CDR3 in DNA: TGTGCCAGCTCAACCGCCGGGGGACCCTACGAGCAGTACTTC.

The sample holds many counts of this clonotype. The chain couples TRBV7-8 to TRBJ1-2; 8 bases agree with TRBD1. CDR3 size: 14 residues. In germline, CDR1 is SGHVS, CDR2 FQNEAQ. After removal of 5 bases from V and 4 bases from J, the junction contained 6 bases not matched to a gene. CDR3 in amino acids: CASSPLTGVYGYTF. As DNA, the CDR3 is TGTGCCAGCAGCCCCTTGACAGGGGTCTATGGCTACACCTTC.

This clonotype turned up a few times. The V gene is TRBV20-1, the J gene TRBJ2-7; 7 positions agree with TRBD1. Germline assignment: CDR1 DFQATT and CDR2 SNEGSKA (reference sequence). CDR3 length: 15 residues. Germline trimming cut 6 bases from V and 7 bases from J; bases unmatched to any gene: 18. Written as DNA, the CDR3 is TGCAGTGCCAGGGGGTACGACGTCACAGGGAATGAGCAGTACTTC. Protein product: CSARGYDVTGNEQYF.